This TCR beta chain stems from a study of cytomegalovirus exposure and HLA in healthy donors. Study-level points and caveats: Compared with the roughly 730-donor mean, an Asian-associated ancestry cluster reportedly had fewer N-insertions, according to a later analysis. TCR beta sequences numbering over 15,000 were associated with HLA alleles at 0.05 false discovery rate in a later analysis. A list of around 150 TCR beta chains associated with cytomegalovirus was given.

On this clone: The antigen is unknown.

Primers: 60 Vbeta forward and 13 Jbeta reverse. Measured with immunoSEQ multiplex PCR; TCRdb has only the in-frame clones, and not every one. This table holds 250,000 to 350,000 clones, under 90% found once. The sequence was obtained from a girl aged 2 to 9 in good health and CMV-seronegative. Sequences were obtained from PBMCs.

CDR3 nucleotides: TGTGCCAGCAGTTTAGTACAGGCCTCCTACAATGAGCAGTTCTTC. Protein: CASSLVQASYNEQFF. The chain combines TRBV27 with TRBJ2-1; D is perhaps TRBD1 (5 bases). Germline values: CDR1 MNHEY, CDR2 SMNVEV (reference sequence). The CDR3 is 15 residues long. V was pared by 2 bases and J by 0 bases, with 8 bases between.